The 31 T cell receptor beta chains reported below all come from one sample, sequenced in a study of a mutant IDH1 vaccine in newly diagnosed glioma. As for time point: week 35, safety follow-up. Topical imiquimod accompanied each vaccine dose, which consisted of 300 ug of mutant IDH1 20-mer peptide. These TCRs' antigens remain unknown. Libraries were prepared by immunoSEQ multiplex PCR; TCRdb keeps only in-frame clonotypes and omits some of them. This table has 60,000 or so clones, approximately 81% appearing once. Sequencing used PBMCs, obtained from a glioma patient whose treatment included an IDH1 peptide vaccine. The receptors here all came from a man between 25 and 39 years old with glioma.

The chain is built from TRBV5-5 and TRBJ2-7, with D unclear. This CDR3 spans 14 amino acids. V was trimmed by 9 bases and J by 3 bases, leaving 19 bases between them. Germline CDR1 SGHKS, CDR2 YYEKEE (reference sequence). The CDR3 loop reads CATSSHPAYYEQYF. The CDR3 region has the DNA TGTGCCACCTCCTCACATCCTGCCTACTACGAGCAGTACTTC.

V gene TRBV15 combines with J gene TRBJ2-2; possibly TRBD1 or TRBD2 for D (5 bases each). The CDR3 runs to 14 residues. Trimming removed 7 bases at V and 6 bases at J, with 15 bases between. Germline lookup yields CDR1 LNHNV and CDR2 YYDKDF (reference sequence). The chain's CDR3 is CATNGVWGSGELFF. In DNA form, the CDR3 reads TGTGCCACCAACGGGGTTTGGGGGTCCGGGGAGCTGTTTTTT.

This clone came up once. This rearrangement joins TRBV7-2 to TRBJ2-7, with TRBD2 as a possible D gene (6 bases). V lost 4 bases and J 4 bases, leaving 14 bases between the germline ends. The CDR3 is made up of 14 amino acids. Germline CDR1 and CDR2: SGHTA and FQGNSA. CDR3 amino acids: CASSWQNGGYEQYF. As DNA, the CDR3 is TGTGCCAGCAGCTGGCAGAATGGAGGGTACGAGCAGTACTTC.

V usage is TRBV19 and J usage is TRBJ2-3; a weak D match, TRBD2 (6 bases). The V end was cut by 5 bases, the J end by 1 base, with 13 bases between. In germline, CDR1 is LNHDA, CDR2 SQIVND (reference sequence). The CDR3 runs to 15 residues. CDR3 residues: CASSSRAGGTDTQYF. In DNA, the CDR3 is TGTGCCAGTAGTTCACGAGCGGGTGGCACAGATACGCAGTATTTT. The entire variable domain, with the rest obtained from reference TRBV19 and TRBJ2-3, is as follows: DGGITQSPKYLFRKEGQNVTLSCEQNLNHDAMYWYRQDPGQGLRLIYYSQIVNDFQKGDIAEGYSVSREKKESFPLTVTSAQKNPTAFYLCASSSRAGGTDTQYFGPGTRLTVL.

V gene TRBV9 combines with J gene TRBJ1-1; D might be TRBD1 (6 bases). The CDR3 length is 15 residues. In germline, CDR1 is SGDLS, CDR2 YYNGEE. V gave up 0 bases and J gave up 7 bases, with 16 bases separating them. The CDR3: CASSVASGQGLEAFF. The CDR3 DNA reads TGTGCCAGCAGCGTAGCTAGCGGTCAGGGGCTTGAAGCTTTCTTT.

The chain joins TRBV27 to TRBJ2-1, with TRBD1 matching 7 bases. This CDR3 has 15 residues. Germline CDR1 MNHEY, CDR2 SMNVEV (reference sequence). After removal of 5 bases from V and 4 bases from J, the junction contained 8 bases not matched to a gene. CDR3 residues: CASSPWTGKYNEQFF. The DNA of the CDR3 is TGTGCCAGCAGTCCCTGGACAGGAAAATACAATGAGCAGTTCTTC.

The chain joins TRBV27 to TRBJ1-6; 9 nucleotides line up with TRBD1. The CDR3 length is 17 residues. The V and J ends lost 2 bases and 7 bases, in that order; junction bases with no gene match: 9. Germline CDR1 reads MNHEY; CDR2 reads SMNVEV (reference sequence). DNA for the CDR3: TGTGCCAGCAGTTTACGCCGGACAGGGGAAAGCAATTCACCCCTCCACTTT. Its protein is CASSLRRTGESNSPLHF.

J is TRBJ1-1 and V is TRBV5-4; D remains ambiguous. The germline gives CDR1 SGHNT, CDR2 YYREEE (reference sequence). The ends were cut back, 4 bases at V and 4 bases at J, with 11 bases in the middle. The CDR3 covers 13 residues. The CDR3 sequence is CASSPRGGTEAFF. DNA of the CDR3: TGTGCCAGCAGCCCCCGGGGTGGCACTGAAGCTTTCTTT.

This clone was observed a few times. V usage is TRBV27 and J usage is TRBJ2-7, with 7 bases fitting TRBD2. The junction had 14 bases not matched to a gene; V was cut back by 6 bases and J by 0 bases. Looked up from germline, CDR1 is MNHEY and CDR2 is SMNVEV (reference sequence). The length of the CDR3 is 17 residues. CDR3 in DNA: TGTGCCAGCAGACCACCGTTAGGGAGGGCTAGCTCCTACGAGCAGTACTTC. This sequence encodes CASRPPLGRASSYEQYF.

The chain couples TRBV28 to TRBJ1-2, with 8 bases fitting TRBD1. Germline CDR1 is MDHEN and CDR2 is SYDVKM. Germline trimming cut 5 bases from V and 4 bases from J; bases unmatched to any gene: 9. The CDR3 covers 15 residues. The CDR3 nucleotides read TGTGCCAGCAGTGAGGGGCAGGGGGCTTTCTATGGCTACACCTTC. Translating gives CASSEGQGAFYGYTF.

In this sample, this clone turned up once. The CDR3 ends on some other residue instead of the conserved phenylalanine or tryptophan, so this is likely a read error. The DNA is omitted, as the CDR3 cannot be located on it reliably, and the CDR3 follows TCRdb's listing. The J gene is TRBJ1-3, the V gene TRBV18; TRBD1 is taken as the D call from the table, unchecked against the DNA. Termini included, the CDR3 measures 13 amino acids. CDR1 is KGHSH, CDR2 LQKENI, per germline. Here the CDR3 reads CASSLTGFYGPLL.

The genes are TRBV6-7 and TRBJ2-5, with TRBD1 identical over 12 bases. TRBV6-7 is an ORF; its function is uncertain. This CDR3 is built from 15 residues. V gave up 10 bases and J gave up 4 bases; unmatched junction bases: 10. CDR3 sequence: CAIPFRDRGPETQYF. The DNA for the CDR3 is TGTGCCATCCCTTTTAGGGACAGGGGGCCAGAGACCCAGTACTTC.

This chain connects TRBV18 to TRBJ2-6; D possibly matches TRBD1 or TRBD2 (5 bases each). The CDR3 extends over 16 amino acids. The ends were cut back, 3 bases at V and 0 bases at J, with 9 bases in the middle. CDR1 and CDR2 (germline): KGHSH, LQKENI. This chain's CDR3 is CASSPGPRSGANVLTF. The CDR3 DNA is TGTGCCAGCTCACCGGGACCCCGCTCTGGGGCCAACGTCCTGACTTTC.

The chain couples TRBV5-1 to TRBJ1-3; D ambiguous. V lost 4 bases and J lost 0, with 8 bases in between. Germline V gives CDR1 SGHRS, CDR2 YFSETQ. This CDR3 contains 14 residues. CDR3 sequence (DNA): TGCGCCAGCAGCGAGGCGGTCTCTGGAAACACCATATATTTT. Translating it yields CASSEAVSGNTIYF.

This sequence joins TRBV12-5 and TRBJ1-1; 7 nucleotides line up with TRBD1. V shed 1 base and J 4 bases; nucleotides not matched to a gene: 15. Germline V gives CDR1 LGHNT, CDR2 FRNRAP. This CDR3 is 18 amino acids long. CDR3 sequence reads: CASGLGDSWLGAGTEAFF. DNA for the CDR3: TGTGCTAGTGGTTTGGGGGACAGTTGGTTAGGAGCGGGCACTGAAGCTTTCTTT. The whole variable domain, remainder taken from reference TRBV12-5 and TRBJ1-1, is DARVTQTPRHKVTEMGQEVTMRCQPILGHNTVFWYRQTMMQGLELLAYFRNRAPLDDSGMPKDRFSAEMPDATLATLKIQPSEPRDSAVYFCASGLGDSWLGAGTEAFFGQGTRLTVV.

This chain connects TRBV9 to TRBJ2-1, with D perhaps given as TRBD1 or TRBD2 (6 bases each). The germline gives CDR1 SGDLS, CDR2 YYNGEE. V was shortened by 0 bases and J by 9 bases, with 10 bases between the two germline ends. CDR3 length: 13 residues. CDR3 nucleotides: TGTGCCAGCAGCGTAGAGGGGGGCTTTGAGCAGTTCTTC. It is translated as CASSVEGGFEQFF.

The V gene is TRBV9, the J gene TRBJ2-1; TRBD1 agrees at 11 bases. The ends lost 4 bases at V and 7 bases at J; junction bases unmatched: 7. Germline V gene data show CDR1 as SGDLS and CDR2 as YYNGEE. The CDR3 consists of 15 residues. The CDR3 protein is CASSPGQGARNEQFF. The CDR3 coding sequence is TGTGCCAGCAGCCCAGGACAGGGGGCGCGTAATGAGCAGTTCTTC.

J is TRBJ1-1 and V is TRBV27; 9 positions match TRBD1. Unmatched junction bases numbered 3, after V lost 7 bases and J lost 0 bases. Looked up from germline, CDR1 is MNHEY and CDR2 is SMNVEV (reference sequence). CDR3 length equals 14 residues. The CDR3 protein is CASIRDRVNTEAFF. Here the CDR3 DNA reads TGTGCCAGCATCCGGGACAGGGTGAACACTGAAGCTTTCTTT.

This chain uses TRBV30 with TRBJ1-1; no clear D. Trimming took off 6 bases at V and 1 base at J, with 18 bases between the two ends. CDR1 is GTSNPN, CDR2 SVGIG, per germline (reference sequence). The CDR3 totals 15 residues. In nucleotides, the CDR3 is TGTGCCTGCAAACAACCCAAGACCTGGAACACTGAAGCTTTCTTT. Protein: CACKQPKTWNTEAFF.

This clone has just a few counts. CDR3 DNA: TGTGCCAGCAGCTTTAGTGGCGGGGAGCTGTTTTTT. Encoded protein: CASSFSGGELFF. The chain recombines TRBV7-9 with TRBJ2-2; D ambiguous. Germline-derived CDR1 and CDR2 are SEHNR and FQNEAQ (reference sequence). Trimming pared 3 bases from V and 7 bases from J, leaving 6 bases between. The CDR3 contains 12 residues.

The rearrangement uses TRBV9 and TRBJ2-2; D ambiguous. V was trimmed by 4 bases and J by 0 bases, leaving 13 bases between them. Germline values: CDR1 SGDLS, CDR2 YYNGEE. The CDR3 runs to 16 residues. CDR3 in amino acids: CASSPQLGSNTGELFF. The CDR3 DNA is TGTGCCAGCAGCCCGCAATTGGGGTCGAACACCGGGGAGCTGTTTTTT.

V gene TRBV5-1 combines with J gene TRBJ1-1, with 8 bases aligning to TRBD1. The CDR3 sequence is 13 residues long. In germline, CDR1 is SGHRS, CDR2 YFSETQ. As DNA, the CDR3 is TGCGTCCCGCCGGGACAGGATAACACTGAAGCTTTCTTT. Its protein is CVPPGQDNTEAFF.

The chain has TRBV4-1 and TRBJ1-6; TRBD1 agrees at 7 bases. The CDR3 is made up of 16 amino acids. Trimming removed 2 bases from V and 8 bases from J; junction bases left unmatched: 9. Per germline, CDR1 MGHRA and CDR2 YSYEKL. The CDR3 loop is CASSQNIGDRYSPLHF. The CDR3 DNA reads as TGCGCCAGCAGCCAAAATATAGGGGACAGATATTCACCCCTCCACTTT.

The genes are TRBV2 and TRBJ2-5, with 7 bases that match TRBD1. CDR3 length equals 14 residues. Germline V CDR1 and CDR2: SNHLY, FYNNEI. The ends lost 6 bases at V and 1 base at J; junction bases unmatched: 5. The CDR3: CASRSGTAQETQYF. The CDR3 DNA is TGTGCCAGCAGGTCCGGGACAGCCCAAGAGACCCAGTACTTC. Using reference TRBV2 and TRBJ2-5 for the parts outside the CDR3, the full variable domain is EPEVTQTPSHQVTQMGQEVILRCVPISNHLYFYWYRQILGQKVEFLVSFYNNEISEKSEIFDDQFSVERPDGSNFTLKIRSTKLEDSAMYFCASRSGTAQETQYFGPGTRLLVL.

The chain employs TRBV5-5 and TRBJ2-7, with 11 positions matching TRBD1. Trimming cost V 0 bases and J 2 bases; bases outside gene matches: 13. The CDR3 runs to 19 residues. Looked up from germline, CDR1 is SGHKS and CDR2 is YYEKEE (reference sequence). The CDR3 DNA sequence: TGTGCCAGCAGCTTGGAAGGACAGGGGGCGCATATTAAGGCCTACGAGCAGTACTTC. Residues: CASSLEGQGAHIKAYEQYF. Full variable domain (remainder filled in from reference TRBV5-5 and TRBJ2-7): DAGVTQSPTHLIKTRGQQVTLRCSPISGHKSVSWYQQVLGQGPQFIFQYYEKEERGRGNFPDRFSARQFPNYSSELNVNALLLGDSALYLCASSLEGQGAHIKAYEQYFGPGTRLTVT.

As DNA, the CDR3 is TGTGCCAGCAGGCAAGACAGGGGGGGTACTGAAGCTTTCTTT. Translation gives CASRQDRGGTEAFF. This chain connects TRBV5-4 to TRBJ1-1, with 9 positions matching TRBD1. CDR1 is SGHNT, CDR2 YYREEE, per germline (reference sequence). This CDR3 spans 14 amino acids. V lost 5 bases to trimming and J lost 5 bases; unmatched junction nucleotides: 7.

This clone has only one observation. The chain recombines TRBV28 with TRBJ1-1; 7 nucleotides line up with TRBD1. This CDR3 comprises 13 residues. CDR1 and CDR2 (germline): MDHEN, SYDVKM. V dropped 6 bases and J dropped 7; count of bases not matched to a gene: 8. In DNA, the CDR3 is TGTGCCAGCAGGCCAGGGGGTCCGCTTGAAGCTTTCTTT. Amino acids: CASRPGGPLEAFF.

The CDR3 sequence: CATSRGQGDSEQYF. The CDR3 nucleotides read TGTGCCACCAGCAGAGGACAGGGGGACTCGGAGCAGTACTTC. This chain connects TRBV15 to TRBJ2-7; 9 bases match TRBD1. With V trimmed by 1 base and J by 7 bases, 5 bases remained unmatched. Looked up from germline, CDR1 is LNHNV and CDR2 is YYDKDF (reference sequence). The CDR3 extends over 14 amino acids.

The chain recombines TRBV7-9 with TRBJ1-2; 7 nucleotides match TRBD1. CDR1 SEHNR and CDR2 FQNEAQ come from the germline V gene (reference sequence). The CDR3 length is 16 residues. The J segment lost 3 bases and the V segment lost 4 bases, leaving 11 bases of the junction unmatched. The CDR3 bases are TGTGCCAGCAGCTCCAACCCAGGGGGAGTGCACTATGGCTACACCTTC. Translating it yields CASSSNPGGVHYGYTF.

The chain joins TRBV18 to TRBJ2-5; unclear D gene. CDR3 size: 13 residues. The germline gives CDR1 KGHSH, CDR2 LQKENI. V lost 5 bases, J lost 5 bases, and 12 bases lay in between. The CDR3 bases are TGTGCCAGCTCAATCATTGCCGGGGAGACCCAGTACTTC. It translates to CASSIIAGETQYF.

This chain's CDR3 is CASSFLAGGAGELFF. CDR3 nucleotide sequence: TGTGCCAGCAGTTTCCTAGCGGGGGGTGCCGGGGAGCTGTTTTTT. The chain employs TRBV2 and TRBJ2-2; 11 positions match TRBD2. The CDR3 consists of 15 residues. CDR1 and CDR2 from the germline V gene are SNHLY and FYNNEI. V shed 5 bases, J shed 6 bases, and the junction held 5 bases outside the gene matches.